This paragraph covers one T cell receptor beta chain sequence. The antigen remains undetermined. This sample was taken from a study of siplizumab effects on memory and regulatory T cells. Findings and caveats of the study: On average, about 69% of mappable alloreactive CD4+ clones were Treg-derived under siplizumab, against 26.9% in controls. Under siplizumab, alloreactive sequences traced to unstimulated CD4+ memory cells were significantly reduced.

Trimming removed 2 bases from V and 5 bases from J, with 15 bases in between. Germline V lookup: CDR1 GTSNPN, CDR2 SVGIG (reference sequence). This CDR3 has 14 residues. TCRdb's table, derived via immunoSEQ multiplex PCR, lists solely in-frame clones and lacks some. The sample includes 95,000 to 100,000 clones, around 90% of them seen just once. The sequence was collected from a human donor in good health. The sample consisted of non-Treg CD4+ T cells sorted from blood. This chain uses TRBV30 with TRBJ2-5; D not certain. The CDR3 DNA reads as TGTGCCTGGAGTAGGCGCAGAGCCGGGGAGACCCAGTACTTC. This sequence encodes CAWSRRRAGETQYF.